This is a list of T cell receptor beta chains from one sample in a study of beta chain features in type 1 diabetes. Profiling relied on immunoSEQ multiplex PCR, and the TCRdb table lists in-frame clones only, not all of them. The profile shows fewer than 350,000 clones, around 7.3% of them singletons. Sequences were obtained from central memory CD4+ T cells from blood. Every receptor here comes from a woman between 18 and 29 years old in good health. Both conserved end residues are part of each CDR3. The D gene is left open where the match is weak. Rows may omit the clone size; those that give it use once, few, many or a size class.

CDR3,DNA,size,length,D,J,V
CASSQNGGGSYEQYF,TGTGCCAGCAGCCAAAACGGGGGTGGTTCCTACGAGCAGTACTTC,few,15,NA,TRBJ2-7,TRBV7-2
CASSSGTDTQYF,TGTGCCAGCAGCTCCGGCACAGATACGCAGTATTTT,NA,12,NA,TRBJ2-3,TRBV7-9
CASTSSATALYNEQFF,TGTGCCAGCACGAGTTCGGCTACCGCTTTATACAATGAGCAGTTCTTC,NA,16,NA,TRBJ2-1,TRBV18
CAIRQGANQPQHF,TGTGCCATCAGGCAGGGAGCCAATCAGCCCCAGCATTTT,NA,13,NA,TRBJ1-5,TRBV10-3
CASSQSGEGYTF,TGTGCCAGCAGCCAATCGGGGGAGGGCTACACCTTC,many,12,NA,TRBJ1-2,TRBV28
CASSFPRETQYF,TGTGCCAGCAGTTTCCCCAGGGAGACCCAGTACTTC,many,12,NA,TRBJ2-5,TRBV28
CASSLRTGVGEAFF,TGTGCCAGCAGCTTACGTACAGGGGTAGGCGAAGCTTTCTTT,few,14,TRBD1,TRBJ1-1,TRBV11-3
CAISEAASGSGFF,TGTGCCATCAGTGAGGCGGCTAGCGGGTCTGGGTTCTTC,NA,13,TRBD2,TRBJ2-1,TRBV10-3
CASSPGQGDYEQYF,TGTGCCAGCAGCCCGGGACAGGGGGACTACGAGCAGTACTTC,few,14,TRBD1,TRBJ2-7,TRBV5-6
CASSPQGTAYAGELFF,TGTGCCAGCAGCCCGCAGGGGACCGCCTACGCCGGGGAGCTGTTTTTT,many,16,NA,TRBJ2-2,TRBV11-1
CASSFLGQDFYEQYF,TGTGCCAGCAGCTTCTTGGGACAGGACTTCTACGAGCAGTACTTC,NA,15,TRBD1,TRBJ2-7,TRBV7-2
CASSLDPGQVGEKLFF,TGTGCCAGCAGCTTGGATCCGGGACAGGTCGGAGAAAAACTGTTTTTT,many,16,TRBD1,TRBJ1-4,TRBV5-6
CSVGQGSGGNTIYF,TGCAGCGTTGGCCAAGGTTCAGGTGGAAACACCATATATTTT,NA,14,NA,TRBJ1-3,TRBV29-1
CASSGAANYGYTF,TGTGCCAGCAGTGGAGCAGCTAACTATGGCTACACCTTC,NA,13,NA,TRBJ1-2,TRBV2
CASSPQEGEQYF,TGTGCCAGCTCACCGCAGGAAGGCGAGCAGTACTTC,few,12,NA,TRBJ2-7,TRBV18
CASSFTLNTEAFF,TGTGCCAGCAGCTTCACACTGAACACTGAAGCTTTCTTT,few,13,NA,TRBJ1-1,TRBV11-3
CASSTGGANYGYTF,TGTGCCAGCAGTACAGGGGGGGCTAACTATGGCTACACCTTC,few,14,TRBD1,TRBJ1-2,TRBV28
CASSLAPGAGTGELFF,TGTGCCAGCAGCTTGGCTCCCGGGGCTGGCACCGGGGAGCTGTTTTTT,NA,16,NA,TRBJ2-2,TRBV5-4
CAWSVSPYGYTF,TGTGCCTGGAGTGTTAGCCCCTATGGCTACACCTTC,NA,12,NA,TRBJ1-2,TRBV30
CASSLVGGSYNEQFF,TGCGCCAGCAGCTTGGTCGGTGGCTCCTACAATGAGCAGTTCTTC,few,15,NA,TRBJ2-1,TRBV5-1
CASSDQIDSQYF,TGTGCCAGCAGTGATCAAATTGATTCGCAGTATTTT,NA,12,NA,TRBJ2-3,TRBV2
CASSFGQGYEQYF,TGTGCCAGCTCATTCGGACAGGGATACGAGCAGTACTTC,few,13,TRBD1,TRBJ2-7,TRBV18
CASSPEGGRAGPTDTQYF,TGTGCCAGCAGCCCTGAGGGCGGGAGGGCCGGTCCGACAGATACGCAGTATTTT,many,18,TRBD2,TRBJ2-3,TRBV7-3
CASSLWDRVSSYGYTF,TGTGCCAGCAGTTTATGGGACAGGGTATCTAGCTATGGCTACACCTTC,few,16,TRBD1,TRBJ1-2,TRBV28
CSVELVSSYTF,TGCAGCGTTGAACTAGTCTCCAGCTACACCTTC,once,11,NA,TRBJ1-2,TRBV29-1
CASSARAFATYEQYF,TGTGCCAGCAGTGCCAGGGCCTTCGCGACCTACGAGCAGTACTTC,NA,15,NA,TRBJ2-7,TRBV2
CASTVLAGGLYEQFF,TGTGCCAGTACCGTACTAGCGGGAGGTTTGTATGAGCAGTTCTTC,NA,15,TRBD2,TRBJ2-1,TRBV19
CAWNMDFYEQYF,TGTGCCTGGAACATGGACTTCTACGAGCAGTACTTC,NA,12,NA,TRBJ2-7,TRBV30
CASSLGSRSNQPQHF,TGTGCCAGCAGTTTAGGATCTCGGAGCAATCAGCCCCAGCATTTT,NA,15,NA,TRBJ1-5,TRBV28
CASSWTSGSIGEQFF,TGCGCCAGCAGCTGGACTAGCGGATCTATCGGTGAGCAGTTCTTC,few,15,TRBD2,TRBJ2-1,TRBV5-1
CASSLTPDMDNSPLHF,TGTGCCAGCAGCTTAACGCCAGACATGGATAATTCACCCCTCCACTTT,few,16,NA,TRBJ1-6,TRBV5-6
CASKSPDPSNQPQHF,TGTGCCAGCAAAAGCCCGGACCCCAGCAATCAGCCCCAGCATTTT,few,15,NA,TRBJ1-5,TRBV6-6
CATIALSGNEKQFF,TGTGCCACTATCGCTTTATCGGGGAACGAGAAGCAGTTCTTC,NA,14,NA,TRBJ2-1,TRBV6-6
CASSLRTSGSPEQYF,TGTGCCAGCAGCTTAAGGACTAGCGGGAGCCCCGAGCAGTACTTC,NA,15,TRBD2,TRBJ2-7,TRBV11-3
CASSRGQAYPSLHF,TGTGCCAGCAGCCGCGGACAGGCATATCCATCCCTCCACTTT,many,14,TRBD1,TRBJ1-6,TRBV7-9
CASSPGGADEQFF,TGCGCCAGCAGTCCCGGGGGGGCCGATGAGCAGTTCTTC,few,13,TRBD2,TRBJ2-1,TRBV5-1
CASSLLAGPNEQFF,TGTGCCAGCAGTCTACTAGCGGGGCCCAATGAGCAGTTCTTC,NA,14,TRBD2,TRBJ2-1,TRBV6-5
CASSLAPQGNQPQHF,TGTGCCAGCAGCTTAGCCCCCCAGGGCAATCAGCCCCAGCATTTT,NA,15,NA,TRBJ1-5,TRBV7-2
CASRLTSSADTQYF,TGTGCCAGCAGGTTGACTAGTAGCGCAGATACGCAGTATTTT,NA,14,NA,TRBJ2-3,TRBV6-1
CAWSTGSSTDTQYF,TGTGCCTGGAGTACCGGCAGCAGCACAGATACGCAGTATTTT,NA,14,NA,TRBJ2-3,TRBV30
CASSLGLAGEGEQFF,TGTGCCAGCAGTTTGGGACTAGCGGGAGAGGGTGAGCAGTTCTTC,many,15,TRBD2,TRBJ2-1,TRBV27
CSVVWDRGQAQYF,TGCAGCGTTGTTTGGGACAGGGGACAGGCCCAGTACTTC,few,13,TRBD1,TRBJ2-5,TRBV29-1
CASSPGFAGGNYGYTF,TGTGCCAGCTCACCAGGGTTTGCAGGGGGCAACTATGGCTACACCTTC,NA,16,TRBD1,TRBJ1-2,TRBV18
CASSLMASSGANVLTF,TGTGCCAGCAGCTTAATGGCGAGCTCTGGGGCCAACGTCCTGACTTTC,NA,16,NA,TRBJ2-6,TRBV11-2
CASSYQGADTQYF,TGTGCCAGCAGTTACCAGGGGGCAGATACGCAGTATTTT,many,13,TRBD1,TRBJ2-3,TRBV6-6
CASSSTGVYGYTF,TGTGCCAGCAGCTCCACAGGGGTCTATGGCTACACCTTC,few,13,TRBD1,TRBJ1-2,TRBV7-3
CASSLTGGATEAFF,TGTGCCAGCAGCTTAACTGGGGGCGCGACTGAAGCTTTCTTT,NA,14,NA,TRBJ1-1,TRBV7-3
CSVGPVYEQYF,TGCAGCGTTGGCCCCGTCTACGAGCAGTACTTC,few,11,NA,TRBJ2-7,TRBV29-1
CSVWKGGNTEAFF,TGCAGCGTATGGAAGGGCGGGAACACTGAAGCTTTCTTT,few,13,NA,TRBJ1-1,TRBV29-1
CASTRQGRYEQYF,TGTGCCAGCACCCGACAGGGGAGGTACGAGCAGTACTTC,NA,13,TRBD1,TRBJ2-7,TRBV6-5
CASSRVGYDYGYTF,TGTGCCAGCAGCAGGGTGGGGTACGACTATGGCTACACCTTC,few,14,NA,TRBJ1-2,TRBV28
CASSVLGDNSNEQFF,TGTGCTAGCAGCGTACTCGGGGATAATTCCAATGAGCAGTTCTTC,few,15,NA,TRBJ2-1,TRBV7-7
CASSVRQGRGSTDTQYF,TGTGCCAGCAGCGTGCGACAAGGGCGGGGCAGCACAGATACGCAGTATTTT,NA,17,NA,TRBJ2-3,TRBV9